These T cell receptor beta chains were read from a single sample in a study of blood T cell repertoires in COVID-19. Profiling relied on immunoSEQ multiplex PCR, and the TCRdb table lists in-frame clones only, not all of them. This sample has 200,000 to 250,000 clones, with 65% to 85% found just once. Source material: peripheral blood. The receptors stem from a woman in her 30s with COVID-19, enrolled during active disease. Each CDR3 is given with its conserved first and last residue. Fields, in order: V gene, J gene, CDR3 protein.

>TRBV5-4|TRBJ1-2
CASSSGGLLGGYTF
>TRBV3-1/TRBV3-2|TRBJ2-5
CASSQGATSVQETQYF
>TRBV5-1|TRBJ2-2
CASSLSGGAANTGELFF
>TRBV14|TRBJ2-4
CASSPGIAKNIQYF
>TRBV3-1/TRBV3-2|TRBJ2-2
CASSQDAGGTNTGELFF
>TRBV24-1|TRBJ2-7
CATSDASRGEQYF
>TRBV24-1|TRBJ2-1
CATSDRGGVYNEQFF
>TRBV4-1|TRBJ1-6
CASSQYDRGLSSYNSPLHF
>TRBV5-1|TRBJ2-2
CASSRSRQGNTGELFF
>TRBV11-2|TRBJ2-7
CASSPRLLAVYEQYF
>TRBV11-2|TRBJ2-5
CASTFRQGKETQYF
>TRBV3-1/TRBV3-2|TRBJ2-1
CASSQASGSYNEQFF
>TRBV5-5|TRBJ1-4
CASSAPGQGNEKLFF
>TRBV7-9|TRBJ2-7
CASSLGRGVNLAEQYF
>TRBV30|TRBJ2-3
CAWSLTLDTQYF
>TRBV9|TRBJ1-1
CASSEPPGTPSPEAFF
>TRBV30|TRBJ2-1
CAWSPPGLTHNEQFF
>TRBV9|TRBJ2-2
CASSVDLAGFLNTGELFF
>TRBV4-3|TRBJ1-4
CASSQGSGEGNEKLFF
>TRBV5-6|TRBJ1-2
CASSLDNSYGYTF
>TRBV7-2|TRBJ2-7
CASSLTSTFPLQYF
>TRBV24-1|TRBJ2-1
CATSDPDRGRHNEQFF
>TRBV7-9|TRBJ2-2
CASSPTEKNTGELFF
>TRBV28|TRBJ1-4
CASSQGTGSGDEKLFF
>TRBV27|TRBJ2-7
CASSSDGEGIEQYF
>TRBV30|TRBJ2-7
CAWSVVSGGTSYEQYF
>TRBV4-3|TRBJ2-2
CASSLGPGQGTGELFF
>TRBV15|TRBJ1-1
CATSRRTGVNTEAFF
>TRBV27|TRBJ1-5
CASSPSRTGGAGNQPQHF
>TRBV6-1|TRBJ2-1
CASSEVASGDNEQFF
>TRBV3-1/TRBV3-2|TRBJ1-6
CASSSSGQLNSPLHF
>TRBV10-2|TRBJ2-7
CASSEFGGMAYEQYF
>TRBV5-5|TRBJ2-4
CASSLAPGGAQNIQYF
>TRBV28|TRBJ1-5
CASTPEHLTGGLNQPQHF
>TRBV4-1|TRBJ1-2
CASSQTDSRASYGYTF
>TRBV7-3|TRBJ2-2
CASSSAGTTGELFF
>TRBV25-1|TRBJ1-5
CASSGTEINQPQHF
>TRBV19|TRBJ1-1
CASRLREGGTEAFF
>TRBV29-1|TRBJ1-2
CSVLTGDNGYTF
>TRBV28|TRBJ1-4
CAAGLSNEKLFF
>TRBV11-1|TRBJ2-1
CASSLVGGSYNEQFF
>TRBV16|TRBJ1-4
CASSRETQGTNEKLFF
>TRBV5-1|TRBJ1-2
CASSLGQGTNNYGYTF
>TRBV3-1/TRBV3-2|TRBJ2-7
CASSPRGEYEQYF
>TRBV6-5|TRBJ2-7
CASSYSAGESSYEQYF
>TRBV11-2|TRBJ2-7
CASRRVGQYEQYF
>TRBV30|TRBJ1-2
CAWSLTLGDNYGYTF
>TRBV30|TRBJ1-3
CAGDRPPSGNTIYF
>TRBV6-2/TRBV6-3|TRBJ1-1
CASSYSRVSTEAFF
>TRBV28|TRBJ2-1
CASSLAPHYNEQFF
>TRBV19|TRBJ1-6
CAKNPGTGVSPLHF